This T cell receptor (beta chain) was documented in a study of blood T cell repertoires in COVID-19. Data came from immunoSEQ multiplex PCR; TCRdb stores just in-frame clones and leaves some out. In the table there are hundreds of thousands of clones, about 89% of which are singletons. V dropped 4 bases and J dropped 3; count of bases not matched to a gene: 9. This CDR3 spans 16 amino acids. The germline V gene has CDR1 LGHDT and CDR2 YNNKEL (reference sequence). The chain carries TRBV3-1 (or the pseudogene TRBV3-2) and TRBJ2-7, with 10 positions matching TRBD2. The TCR originated in a man aged 35-49 years in a cohort exposed to, infected with or recovered from COVID-19 (not recorded which). Sequences were obtained from PBMCs or T cells enriched from blood (not recorded which). The chain's CDR3 is CASSLRTSGGVYEQYF. The CDR3 region has the DNA TGTGCCAGCAGCCTTAGGACTAGCGGAGGGGTCTACGAGCAGTACTTC.